Listed below are T cell receptor beta chains from one sample, sequenced in a study of T cell responses to AZD1222 COVID-19 vaccine. Repertoires were generated with immunoSEQ multiplex PCR, while TCRdb's copy carries only in-frame clones and drops some. The sample includes around 72,000 clones, 80% to 90% of them seen just once. The material sequenced was peripheral blood, taken on day 0 of AZD1222 vaccination. These receptors were taken from an adult in good health. CDR3s include the opening cysteine and the closing phenylalanine or tryptophan. Fields, in order: J gene, D gene, clone size, CDR3 length, V gene, CDR3 protein, CDR3 DNA. The D gene is left open where the match is weak. Size values are once, few and many counts, or a class for expanded clones, and some rows have none.

TRBJ2-3 - - 12 TRBV4-1 CASSTSTDTQYF TGCGCCAGCAGCACCAGCACAGATACGCAGTATTTT
TRBJ2-7 - - 14 TRBV6-2/TRBV6-3 CASSYAGPVREQYF TGTGCCAGCAGTTACGCAGGGCCAGTGCGGGAGCAGTACTTC
TRBJ2-1 - - 13 TRBV12-3/TRBV12-4 CASRLSSYNEQFF TGTGCCAGCAGGCTCTCCAGCTACAATGAGCAGTTCTTC
TRBJ2-7 - - 12 TRBV28 CASNLGLYEQYF TGTGCCAGCAATTTAGGACTCTACGAGCAGTACTTC
TRBJ2-1 TRBD2 - 17 TRBV5-1 CASSPKKRGGLYNEQFF TGCGCCAGCAGCCCAAAGAAGCGGGGGGGCCTCTACAATGAGCAGTTCTTC
TRBJ2-5 - - 16 TRBV6-1 CASSELGTVDIETQYF TGTGCCAGCAGTGAACTGGGGACCGTGGACATCGAGACCCAGTACTTC
TRBJ2-7 - once 14 TRBV9 CASSVSLGEYEQYF TGTGCCAGCAGCGTAAGCCTCGGGGAATACGAGCAGTACTTC
TRBJ2-2 - - 16 TRBV2 CASKLRTSQNTGELFF TGTGCCAGCAAATTGAGAACTAGCCAGAACACCGGGGAGCTGTTTTTT
TRBJ1-6 - - 17 TRBV4-2 CASSQTVRQEQSSPLHF TGTGCCAGCAGCCAGACTGTCCGACAGGAACAATCTTCACCCCTCCACTTT
TRBJ2-3 TRBD2 - 15 TRBV19 CASTNLAGGTDTQYF TGTGCCAGTACCAACCTAGCGGGGGGCACAGATACGCAGTATTTT
TRBJ1-1 - - 13 TRBV7-3 CASRLSPDTEAFF TGTGCCAGCAGACTATCCCCTGACACTGAAGCTTTCTTT
TRBJ2-5 TRBD2 - 15 TRBV15 CATSRGTSGEETQYF TGTGCCACCAGCAGGGGGACTAGCGGGGAGGAGACCCAGTACTTC
TRBJ2-6 - - 14 TRBV10-2 CASTGRSGANVLTF TGCGCCAGCACGGGAAGATCTGGGGCCAACGTCCTGACTTTC
TRBJ2-1 - - 11 TRBV12-3/TRBV12-4 CASSLTGFPFF TGTGCCAGCAGTTTAACAGGGTTTCCGTTCTTC
TRBJ1-4 - - 14 TRBV7-9 CASSLIEGLEKLFF TGTGCCAGCAGCTTGATTGAGGGGCTGGAAAAACTGTTTTTT
TRBJ2-7 - - 14 TRBV9 CASSVEAGSYEQYF TGTGCCAGCAGCGTAGAGGCAGGATCCTACGAGCAGTACTTC
TRBJ1-3 - - 15 TRBV6-2/TRBV6-3 CASSLPGGSGNTIYF TGTGCCAGCAGTCTCCCGGGGGGCTCTGGAAACACCATATATTTT